The rows below give T cell receptor beta chains drawn from one sample of a study of blood T cell repertoires in COVID-19. Here immunoSEQ multiplex PCR was the method, and the copy in TCRdb shows in-frame clones only, minus some. The profile shows 150,000 or so clones, about nine tenths of them singletons. Sequencing input: peripheral blood. These receptors were collected from a woman aged 70 to 79 with acute or convalescent COVID-19. Each CDR3 is given with its conserved first and last residue. A D gene is named only where the DNA matches it firmly. Clone size appears in some rows only: once, few, many, or a class for an expanded clone.

>TRBV4-2|TRBJ1-1|few|-
CASSPLLEMNTEAFF
TGTGCCAGCAGCCCTCTACTGGAGATGAACACTGAAGCTTTCTTT
>TRBV6-5|TRBJ2-2|-|TRBD1
CASSATGGWTGELFF
TGTGCCAGCAGCGCAACAGGGGGTTGGACCGGGGAGCTGTTTTTT
>TRBV2|TRBJ1-4|-|-
CASRNQGFEKLFF
TGTGCCAGCAGAAATCAGGGTTTTGAAAAACTGTTTTTT
>TRBV7-9|TRBJ2-7|-|TRBD1
CASSLRQGASEQYF
TGTGCCAGCAGCTTAAGGCAGGGGGCGTCTGAGCAGTACTTC
>TRBV4-3|TRBJ1-2|-|TRBD1
CASSGRTGKNYGYTF
TGCGCCAGCAGCGGACGGACAGGGAAGAACTATGGCTACACCTTC
>TRBV10-2|TRBJ2-7|few|TRBD2
CASSDWGRAYYEQYF
TGCGCCAGCAGTGATTGGGGGAGGGCCTACTACGAGCAGTACTTC
>TRBV2|TRBJ2-1|-|-
CASSPPGGSYNEQFF
TGTGCCAGCAGTCCACCCGGGGGCTCCTACAATGAGCAGTTCTTC
>TRBV20-1|TRBJ1-1|-|-
CSASLSSRGTEAFF
TGCAGTGCTAGTCTTTCCAGTCGGGGAACTGAAGCTTTCTTT
>TRBV6-5|TRBJ2-4|-|TRBD2
CASTRTSVNIQYF
TGTGCCAGCACTCGGACTAGCGTCAACATTCAGTACTTC
>TRBV19|TRBJ1-6|-|-
CATSEDSQSSYNSPLHF
TGTGCCACTTCGGAGGACAGTCAAAGCTCCTATAATTCACCCCTCCACTTT
>TRBV5-6|TRBJ1-6|once|TRBD1
CASSSPGQGANSPLHF
TGTGCCAGCAGCTCGCCGGGACAGGGGGCTAATTCACCCCTCCACTTT
>TRBV18|TRBJ2-1|-|TRBD1
CASSLDRVPYNEQFF
TGTGCCAGCTCTCTCGACAGGGTCCCCTACAATGAGCAGTTCTTC
>TRBV5-1|TRBJ1-4|-|-
CASSLARGTNEKLFF
TGCGCCAGCAGCTTGGCCCGGGGAACTAATGAAAAACTGTTTTTT
>TRBV27|TRBJ2-5|-|-
CASRPSGGQETQYF
TGTGCCAGCAGACCCTCCGGGGGACAAGAGACCCAGTACTTC
>TRBV7-9|TRBJ2-5|-|TRBD1
CASSSPGTAQETQYF
TGTGCCAGCAGCTCCCCCGGGACAGCACAAGAGACCCAGTACTTC
>TRBV6-5|TRBJ2-1|-|TRBD2
CAVKRGTSDYNEQFF
TGTGCCGTCAAGCGTGGGACTAGCGACTACAATGAGCAGTTCTTC
>TRBV19|TRBJ1-6|-|-
CASSIKDRGRSPLHF
TGTGCCAGTAGTATAAAGGACAGAGGACGTTCACCCCTCCACTTT
>TRBV4-2|TRBJ2-5|-|-
CASSQDTRTQYF
TGTGCCAGCAGCCAAGATACTAGGACCCAGTACTTC
>TRBV9|TRBJ1-6|-|-
CASSVESGGLYNSPLHF
TGTGCCAGCAGCGTAGAATCGGGGGGTCTTTATAATTCACCCCTCCACTTT
>TRBV11-3|TRBJ2-1|-|-
CASSLTTLAEQFF
TGTGCCAGCAGTCTGACGACTTTGGCTGAGCAGTTCTTC
>TRBV5-8|TRBJ1-5|-|-
CASSFAMQPQHF
TGTGCCAGCAGCTTCGCTATGCAGCCCCAGCATTTT
>TRBV27|TRBJ1-5|-|-
CASSSQRNQPQHF
TGTGCCAGCAGTTCCCAGCGTAATCAGCCCCAGCATTTT
>TRBV2|TRBJ2-2|once|-
CASSGGTFTGELFF
TGTGCCAGCAGTGGGGGGACTTTCACCGGGGAGCTGTTTTTT
>TRBV6-5|TRBJ2-7|-|TRBD1
CASSFRGHPEQYF
TGTGCCAGCAGTTTCAGGGGGCATCCCGAGCAGTACTTC
>TRBV5-1|TRBJ1-5|-|TRBD1
CASSFLPRDSSGQPQHF
TGCGCCAGCAGCTTTTTACCCCGGGACAGCTCAGGACAGCCCCAGCATTTT
>TRBV19|TRBJ2-2|-|TRBD2
CASRQLAGKRTGELFF
TGTGCCAGTAGACAACTAGCGGGGAAACGAACCGGGGAGCTGTTTTTT
>TRBV5-1|TRBJ2-6|-|-
CASLQGTSGANVLTF
TGCGCCAGCCTACAGGGAACTTCTGGGGCCAACGTCCTGACTTTC
>TRBV7-8|TRBJ1-3|-|TRBD1
CASSFGDRDSGNTIYF
TGTGCCAGCAGCTTCGGGGACAGGGACTCTGGAAACACCATATATTTT
>TRBV6-5|TRBJ2-7|-|TRBD1
CASSYDRGPYYEQYF
TGTGCCAGCAGTTACGACAGGGGACCATACTACGAGCAGTACTTC
>TRBV9|TRBJ2-3|once|-
CASSVEDASTDTQYF
TGTGCCAGCAGCGTGGAGGACGCTAGCACAGATACGCAGTATTTT
>TRBV5-6|TRBJ1-1|-|TRBD1
CASSWTGVRGTEAFF
TGTGCCAGCAGCTGGACAGGCGTAAGAGGCACTGAAGCTTTCTTT
>TRBV2|TRBJ2-7|-|TRBD2
CASKGTSGYEQYF
TGTGCCAGCAAGGGGACTAGCGGCTACGAGCAGTACTTC
>TRBV19|TRBJ1-1|-|-
CASSIEHFPAANTEAFF
TGTGCCAGTAGTATAGAACATTTCCCAGCGGCGAACACTGAAGCTTTCTTT
>TRBV7-9|TRBJ1-1|once|TRBD1
CASSLVGTARNTEAFF
TGTGCCAGCAGCTTAGTAGGGACAGCTAGGAACACTGAAGCTTTCTTT
>TRBV4-2|TRBJ1-2|few|-
CASSRKTRAPEGGYTF
TGTGCCAGCAGCCGGAAGACGCGGGCGCCCGAAGGGGGCTACACCTTC
>TRBV25-1|TRBJ2-7|-|-
CASSEGGHYEQYF
TGTGCCAGCAGTGAAGGGGGCCACTACGAGCAGTACTTC
>TRBV18|TRBJ2-1|-|TRBD1
CASSPRDTGGMGNEQFF
TGTGCCAGCTCACCACGGGATACAGGGGGTATGGGTAATGAGCAGTTCTTC
>TRBV5-1|TRBJ2-7|few|-
CASSQTDTDYEQYF
TGCGCCAGCAGCCAAACCGACACCGACTACGAGCAGTACTTC
>TRBV7-9|TRBJ1-2|-|TRBD1
CASSLGGQGPSGYGYTF
TGTGCCAGCAGCTTAGGGGGACAGGGGCCGTCTGGCTATGGCTACACCTTC
>TRBV9|TRBJ1-2|-|-
CASSVGRLTNYGYTF
TGTGCCAGCAGCGTAGGGCGACTGACTAACTATGGCTACACCTTC
>TRBV6-2/TRBV6-3|TRBJ2-2|-|-
CASSYQGSGELFF
TGTGCCAGCAGTTACCAGGGTTCCGGGGAGCTGTTTTTT
>TRBV29-1|TRBJ1-1|-|-
CSVDGRGASTEAFF
TGCAGCGTTGACGGGCGGGGGGCAAGCACTGAAGCTTTCTTT
>TRBV2|TRBJ1-4|few|TRBD1
CASTIGTGPNEKLFF
TGTGCCAGCACCATAGGGACAGGGCCTAATGAAAAACTGTTTTTT
>TRBV19|TRBJ1-2|-|-
CASSMGQPGGYGYTF
TGTGCCAGTAGTATGGGGCAGCCGGGGGGCTATGGCTACACCTTC
>TRBV5-8|TRBJ1-2|once|-
CASSLAGYGYTF
TGTGCCAGCAGCTTGGCAGGGTATGGCTACACCTTC
>TRBV29-1|TRBJ1-2|once|-
CSVRLAGRIYGYTF
TGCAGCGTCCGCCTGGCAGGCCGGATCTATGGCTACACCTTC
>TRBV29-1|TRBJ2-1|-|-
CSVGAYNEQFF
TGCAGCGTTGGGGCGTACAATGAGCAGTTCTTC
>TRBV6-6|TRBJ2-5|-|-
CASSRPGGGETQYF
TGTGCCAGCAGCCGCCCGGGTGGAGGGGAGACCCAGTACTTC
>TRBV18|TRBJ1-6|-|-
CASSPSTGPSDSPLHF
TGTGCCAGCTCACCATCGACAGGCCCCTCGGATTCACCCCTCCACTTT
>TRBV29-1|TRBJ2-1|few|-
CSVEAVLAGRYEQFF
TGCAGCGTTGAAGCCGTGCTGGCAGGGAGGTATGAGCAGTTCTTC
>TRBV10-2|TRBJ1-5|-|-
CASTDRLYGNQPQHF
TGCGCCAGCACAGACAGGTTGTACGGCAATCAGCCCCAGCATTTT
>TRBV27|TRBJ1-1|-|-
CANPRTENTEAFF
TGTGCCAACCCCCGGACAGAGAACACTGAAGCTTTCTTT
>TRBV7-8|TRBJ2-7|-|-
CASSPPYQGHEQYF
TGTGCCAGCAGCCCGCCTTACCAGGGCCACGAGCAGTACTTC
>TRBV29-1|TRBJ2-1|-|-
CSVGSGGSYNEQFF
TGCAGCGTTGGTAGCGGCGGCTCCTACAATGAGCAGTTCTTC
>TRBV6-5|TRBJ2-7|-|-
CASSPGMGGYEQYF
TGTGCCAGCAGTCCCGGGATGGGTGGCTACGAGCAGTACTTC
>TRBV5-1|TRBJ2-2|-|-
CASSRATGGSGELFF
TGCGCCAGCAGCCGCGCGACTGGGGGGAGCGGGGAGCTGTTTTTT
>TRBV30|TRBJ1-2|-|TRBD1
CAWSRDRGVSYGYTF
TGTGCCTGGAGTCGGGACAGGGGAGTTAGCTATGGCTACACCTTC
>TRBV6-5|TRBJ2-7|-|-
CASMVGGGSSYEQYF
TGTGCCAGCATGGTGGGAGGGGGAAGCTCCTACGAGCAGTACTTC
>TRBV19|TRBJ1-2|few|-
CASSPGVYGYTF
TGTGCCAGTAGCCCCGGAGTCTATGGCTACACCTTC